These T cell receptor beta chains were read from a single sample in a study of shared clonotypes between healthy human individuals. Sequencing used immunoSEQ multiplex PCR; TCRdb keeps in-frame clones, though not all of them. In the table there are about half a million clones, 70% to 80% of which are singletons. The sample was PBMCs. The receptors come from a woman aged 40 to 55 in good health. Some clones in this sample may be carry-over from other donors' samples. Both conserved end residues are part of each CDR3. D genes are given only for firm matches. Clone sizes are given selectively: once, few, many, or a class where the clone is expanded.

d_call: TRBD2
clone_size: NA
j_call: TRBJ2-5
v_call: TRBV30
cdr3_aa: CACTGTSGFQETQYF
cdr3_nt: TGTGCCTGTACCGGGACTAGCGGATTCCAAGAGACCCAGTACTTC

d_call: NA
clone_size: NA
j_call: TRBJ1-4
v_call: TRBV7-2
cdr3_aa: CASSLSPPNEKLFF
cdr3_nt: TGTGCCAGCAGCTTATCGCCGCCTAATGAAAAACTGTTTTTT

d_call: NA
clone_size: NA
j_call: TRBJ2-5
v_call: TRBV5-1
cdr3_aa: CASSLPLGAQGGETQYF
cdr3_nt: TGCGCCAGCAGCTTGCCGCTCGGGGCCCAAGGGGGAGAGACCCAGTACTTC

d_call: NA
clone_size: NA
j_call: TRBJ1-4
v_call: TRBV30
cdr3_aa: CAWSVGEKLFF
cdr3_nt: TGTGCCTGGAGTGTAGGGGAAAAACTGTTTTTT

d_call: NA
clone_size: NA
j_call: TRBJ2-3
v_call: TRBV7-3
cdr3_aa: CASSQGRTDTQYF
cdr3_nt: TGTGCCAGCAGCCAAGGCCGGACAGATACGCAGTATTTT

d_call: NA
clone_size: NA
j_call: TRBJ2-1
v_call: TRBV28
cdr3_aa: CASSLTWRGSYNEQFF
cdr3_nt: TGTGCCAGCAGTTTAACGTGGAGGGGCTCCTACAATGAGCAGTTCTTC

d_call: TRBD1
clone_size: NA
j_call: TRBJ1-2
v_call: TRBV19
cdr3_aa: CASSIDRDRGRNGYTF
cdr3_nt: TGTGCCAGTAGTATAGACCGGGACAGGGGTCGGAATGGCTACACCTTC

d_call: TRBD2
clone_size: once
j_call: TRBJ2-1
v_call: TRBV7-2
cdr3_aa: CASSPTGGGEQFF
cdr3_nt: TGTGCCAGCAGCCCCACGGGAGGTGGTGAGCAGTTCTTC

d_call: TRBD1
clone_size: NA
j_call: TRBJ1-2
v_call: TRBV6-5
cdr3_aa: CASSPSTGNYGYTF
cdr3_nt: TGTGCCAGCAGTCCCTCGACAGGGAACTATGGCTACACCTTC

d_call: TRBD1
clone_size: few
j_call: TRBJ2-1
v_call: TRBV6-1
cdr3_aa: CASSEAMGQGFQFF
cdr3_nt: TGTGCCAGCAGTGAAGCGATGGGACAGGGGTTTCAGTTCTTC

d_call: NA
clone_size: NA
j_call: TRBJ2-6
v_call: TRBV5-1
cdr3_aa: CASSAARGAGANVLTF
cdr3_nt: TGCGCCAGCAGCGCTGCACGGGGTGCTGGGGCCAACGTCCTGACTTTC

d_call: NA
clone_size: many
j_call: TRBJ2-7
v_call: TRBV5-1
cdr3_aa: CASSLGPRTGYEQYF
cdr3_nt: TGCGCCAGCAGCTTGGGCCCTCGGACGGGCTACGAGCAGTACTTC

d_call: TRBD1
clone_size: once
j_call: TRBJ2-1
v_call: TRBV7-7
cdr3_aa: CASSQDRVPYNEQFF
cdr3_nt: TGTGCCAGCAGCCAAGACAGGGTTCCCTACAATGAGCAGTTCTTC

d_call: TRBD2
clone_size: NA
j_call: TRBJ2-1
v_call: TRBV28
cdr3_aa: CASTTSGRALGQFF
cdr3_nt: TGTGCCAGCACGACTAGCGGGAGGGCCCTCGGGCAGTTCTTC

d_call: NA
clone_size: NA
j_call: TRBJ1-5
v_call: TRBV19
cdr3_aa: CASSMRGGAGQPQHF
cdr3_nt: TGTGCCAGTAGTATGCGGGGAGGGGCGGGCCAGCCCCAGCATTTT

d_call: NA
clone_size: once
j_call: TRBJ2-7
v_call: TRBV28
cdr3_aa: CASSFVGLGGEQYF
cdr3_nt: TGTGCCAGCAGTTTTGTAGGTCTGGGTGGGGAGCAGTACTTC

d_call: NA
clone_size: NA
j_call: TRBJ1-2
v_call: TRBV7-9
cdr3_aa: CASSSRQFLLGYTF
cdr3_nt: TGTGCCAGCAGCTCGCGACAGTTTCTCCTTGGCTACACCTTC

d_call: NA
clone_size: NA
j_call: TRBJ2-3
v_call: TRBV4-2
cdr3_aa: CASSRLVSSSTDTQYF
cdr3_nt: TGTGCCAGCAGCCGTCTAGTGTCTTCTAGCACAGACACGCAGTATTTT

d_call: NA
clone_size: NA
j_call: TRBJ2-3
v_call: TRBV18
cdr3_aa: CASSPGSGTDTQYF
cdr3_nt: TGTGCCAGCTCCCCGGGGAGTGGGACAGATACGCAGTATTTT

d_call: TRBD1
clone_size: NA
j_call: TRBJ2-3
v_call: TRBV27
cdr3_aa: CASQVRGTTLDTQYF
cdr3_nt: TGTGCCAGTCAGGTCAGGGGGACCACACTCGATACGCAGTATTTT

d_call: TRBD1
clone_size: NA
j_call: TRBJ2-1
v_call: TRBV5-5
cdr3_aa: CASSLAQGADEQFF
cdr3_nt: TGTGCCAGCAGCTTAGCACAGGGGGCGGATGAGCAGTTCTTC

d_call: NA
clone_size: NA
j_call: TRBJ1-5
v_call: TRBV27
cdr3_aa: CASSPLDRVSNQPQHF
cdr3_nt: TGTGCCAGCAGCCCTCTCGACCGAGTCAGCAATCAGCCCCAGCATTTT

d_call: TRBD1
clone_size: once
j_call: TRBJ1-5
v_call: TRBV19
cdr3_aa: CASRLTGEGQPQHF
cdr3_nt: TGTGCCAGTAGACTCACAGGGGAAGGGCAGCCCCAGCATTTT

d_call: TRBD1
clone_size: NA
j_call: TRBJ1-1
v_call: TRBV6-1
cdr3_aa: CASSENFPDRVIPSEAFF
cdr3_nt: TGTGCCAGCAGTGAAAATTTCCCGGACAGGGTTATCCCCTCCGAAGCTTTCTTT

d_call: TRBD2
clone_size: NA
j_call: TRBJ2-5
v_call: TRBV19
cdr3_aa: CASNQAGGRETQYF
cdr3_nt: TGTGCCAGTAATCAAGCGGGAGGTCGAGAGACCCAGTACTTC

d_call: TRBD1
clone_size: NA
j_call: TRBJ2-7
v_call: TRBV7-6
cdr3_aa: CASSLAGQGAYEQYF
cdr3_nt: TGTGCCAGCAGCTTAGCGGGACAGGGGGCCTACGAGCAGTACTTC

d_call: NA
clone_size: NA
j_call: TRBJ1-2
v_call: TRBV5-4
cdr3_aa: CASSSETNYGYTF
cdr3_nt: TGTGCCAGCAGCTCAGAGACGAACTATGGCTACACCTTC

d_call: TRBD1
clone_size: NA
j_call: TRBJ1-2
v_call: TRBV25-1
cdr3_aa: CASIGQGDYGYTF
cdr3_nt: TGTGCCAGCATTGGACAGGGTGACTATGGCTACACCTTC

d_call: NA
clone_size: few
j_call: TRBJ1-6
v_call: TRBV10-3
cdr3_aa: CAISETSPGRKPLHF
cdr3_nt: TGTGCCATCAGTGAGACCTCTCCGGGGAGGAAACCCCTCCACTTT

d_call: NA
clone_size: NA
j_call: TRBJ1-3
v_call: TRBV19
cdr3_aa: CASSTSRSPGNTIYF
cdr3_nt: TGTGCCAGTAGTACCAGCCGGAGTCCTGGAAACACCATATATTTT

d_call: TRBD1
clone_size: NA
j_call: TRBJ1-4
v_call: TRBV2
cdr3_aa: CASRGQGALLYEKLFF
cdr3_nt: TGTGCCAGCAGGGGGCAGGGGGCGCTTCTGTATGAAAAACTGTTTTTT

d_call: NA
clone_size: NA
j_call: TRBJ2-5
v_call: TRBV14
cdr3_aa: CASSQDRTGVEETQYF
cdr3_nt: TGTGCCAGCAGCCAAGATCGGACGGGGGTGGAGGAGACCCAGTACTTC

d_call: NA
clone_size: once
j_call: TRBJ1-5
v_call: TRBV10-3
cdr3_aa: CAISESHNQPQHF
cdr3_nt: TGTGCCATCAGTGAGTCCCACAATCAGCCCCAGCATTTT

d_call: NA
clone_size: NA
j_call: TRBJ2-7
v_call: TRBV9
cdr3_aa: CASSARLVGAEQYF
cdr3_nt: TGTGCCAGCAGCGCGAGACTAGTCGGGGCCGAGCAGTACTTC

d_call: TRBD1
clone_size: NA
j_call: TRBJ1-2
v_call: TRBV4-3
cdr3_aa: CASSQATGAGYGYTF
cdr3_nt: TGCGCCAGCAGCCAGGCTACAGGGGCAGGCTATGGCTACACCTTC

d_call: NA
clone_size: NA
j_call: TRBJ1-1
v_call: TRBV28
cdr3_aa: CASSLGGGTEAFF
cdr3_nt: TGTGCCAGCAGTTTAGGGGGGGGGACTGAAGCTTTCTTT

d_call: TRBD2
clone_size: NA
j_call: TRBJ2-5
v_call: TRBV7-2
cdr3_aa: CASSRTSGETQYF
cdr3_nt: TGTGCCAGCAGCCGGACTAGCGGGGAGACCCAGTACTTC